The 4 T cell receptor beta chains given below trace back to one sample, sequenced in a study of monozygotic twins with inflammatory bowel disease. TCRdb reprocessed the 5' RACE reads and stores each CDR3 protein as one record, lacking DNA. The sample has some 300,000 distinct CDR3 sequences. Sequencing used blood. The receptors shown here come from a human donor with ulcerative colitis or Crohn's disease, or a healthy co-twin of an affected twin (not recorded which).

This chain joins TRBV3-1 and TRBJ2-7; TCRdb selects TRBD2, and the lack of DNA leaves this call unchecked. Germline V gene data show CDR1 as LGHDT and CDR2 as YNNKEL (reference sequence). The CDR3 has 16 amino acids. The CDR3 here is CASSQRSTGGGYEQYF.

This CDR3 reads CASSQDQVYYGYTF. The chain uses TRBV4-3 and TRBJ1-2. CDR3 length: 14 amino acids. Germline-derived CDR1 and CDR2 are LGHNA and YSLEER.

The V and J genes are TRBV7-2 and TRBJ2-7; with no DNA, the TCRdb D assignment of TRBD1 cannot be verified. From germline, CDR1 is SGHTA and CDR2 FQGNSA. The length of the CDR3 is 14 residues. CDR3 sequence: CASSLPPRGDEQYF.

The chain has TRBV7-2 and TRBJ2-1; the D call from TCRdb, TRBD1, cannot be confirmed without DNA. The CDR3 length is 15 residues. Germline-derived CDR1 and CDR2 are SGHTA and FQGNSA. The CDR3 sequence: CASSGRESSYNEQFF. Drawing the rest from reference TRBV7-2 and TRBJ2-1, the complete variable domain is GAGVSQSPSNKVTEKGKDVELRCDPISGHTALYWYRQSLGQGLEFLIYFQGNSAPDKSGLPSDRFSAERTGGSVSTLTIQRTQQEDSAVYLCASSGRESSYNEQFFGPGTRLTVL.